What follows are 29 T cell receptor beta chains derived from one specimen sequenced in a study of blood T cell repertoires in COVID-19. Some clones are missing from TCRdb's copy, which holds only in-frame ones; the method was immunoSEQ multiplex PCR. Of fewer than 65,000 clones listed, roughly 85% are singletons. The sample was peripheral blood. All receptors come from a human donor in a cohort sampled during active COVID-19.

The CDR3 reads CASSLLTGSTEAFF. CDR3 DNA: TGTGCCAGCAGCCTCTTGACAGGGAGTACTGAAGCTTTCTTT. V and J are TRBV27 and TRBJ1-1; 7 positions match TRBD1. The CDR3 has 14 residues. CDR1 MNHEY and CDR2 SMNVEV come from the germline V gene (reference sequence). Trimming cost V 6 bases and J 5 bases; bases outside gene matches: 9.

This clone was counted only a few times. V is TRBV7-8 and J is TRBJ1-3; perhaps TRBD1 as D (5 bases). The CDR3 is 16 amino acids. Trimming removed 1 base at V and 1 base at J, with 11 bases between. The germline gives CDR1 SGHVS, CDR2 FQNEAQ. The CDR3 DNA reads as TGTGCCAGCAGCTTAGGACAGACCAATTCTGGAAACACCATATATTTT. Protein product: CASSLGQTNSGNTIYF.

At least ten counts were recorded for this clone. V is TRBV6-5 and J is TRBJ2-3; TRBD1 is a possible D gene (5 bases). In germline, CDR1 is MNHEY, CDR2 SVGAGI. The CDR3 has 14 amino acids. V lost 3 bases and J 2 bases, leaving 9 bases between the germline ends. The chain's CDR3 is CASSYDSSTDTQYF. The CDR3 DNA sequence: TGTGCCAGCAGTTATGACAGTTCCACAGATACGCAGTATTTT.

The genes are TRBV27 and TRBJ2-3; no reliable D call. Trimming removed 2 bases from V and 8 bases from J, with 11 bases in between. CDR3 length: 13 amino acids. Germline assignment: CDR1 MNHEY and CDR2 SMNVEV (reference sequence). The CDR3: CASSLTLVTTQYF. The CDR3 DNA follows: TGTGCCAGCAGTTTAACCCTAGTAACTACGCAGTATTTT.

The rearrangement joins TRBV4-1 to TRBJ1-1, with D tentatively TRBD1 (6 bases). Germline V CDR1 and CDR2: MGHRA, YSYEKL. The CDR3 is 15 residues long. V lost 4 bases to trimming and J lost 2 bases, with 14 bases between them. In nucleotides, the CDR3 is TGCGCCAGCAGCCCCTTGCAGGGGAGCAACACTGAAGCTTTCTTT. It translates to CASSPLQGSNTEAFF.

This clone was recorded once. The CDR3 region has the DNA TGTGCCAGCAGCCCGACAGGTTCTAACTATGGCTACACCTTC. Its translation: CASSPTGSNYGYTF. The gene calls are TRBV7-3 and TRBJ1-2; D possibly corresponds to TRBD1 (6 bases). V shed 5 bases and J shed 0 bases, with 10 bases lying between them. The germline CDR1 and CDR2 sequences are SGHTA and FQGTGA. The CDR3 is made up of 14 amino acids.

The V gene is TRBV6-5, the J gene TRBJ2-7; 7 positions agree with TRBD1. With 6 bases clipped from V and 3 bases from J, the junction kept 11 bases outside the gene matches. The CDR3 sequence is 15 residues long. The V gene's germline CDR1 is MNHEY and CDR2 SVGAGI. CDR3 sequence: CASSTRAGGYYEQYF. The DNA for the CDR3 is TGTGCCAGCAGCACTCGGGCAGGGGGATACTACGAGCAGTACTTC.

The chain recombines TRBV12-5 with TRBJ2-7; D is unresolved. V was trimmed by 2 bases and J by 6 bases, leaving 20 bases between them. The germline V gene encodes CDR1 LGHNT and CDR2 FRNRAP. This CDR3 comprises 16 residues. The CDR3 region is CASGLSPAPIPIEQYF. The DNA for the CDR3 is TGTGCTAGTGGTTTGTCCCCCGCTCCTATACCTATCGAGCAGTACTTC.

This chain links TRBV30 with TRBJ1-2; D is perhaps TRBD1 (5 bases). Trimming shortened V by 3 bases and J by 8 bases, and 10 bases separated the two germline ends. The CDR3 is 11 amino acids. From germline, CDR1 is GTSNPN and CDR2 SVGIG (reference sequence). The CDR3 sequence is CAWRGAGGYTF. CDR3 DNA: TGTGCCTGGAGAGGGGCGGGGGGCTACACCTTC.

The chain has TRBV6-6 and TRBJ1-3; D is perhaps TRBD1 (6 bases). V lost 6 bases, J lost 7 bases, and 16 bases lay in between. The CDR3 has 14 amino acids. CDR1 is MNHNY and CDR2 is SVGAGI in the germline V gene (reference sequence). CDR3 nucleotides: TGTGCCAGCAGCAGCCGAGGACAGCTCAACACCATATATTTT. Amino acids: CASSSRGQLNTIYF.

The chain is built from TRBV27 and TRBJ2-1, with D tentatively TRBD2 (6 bases). Germline CDR1 reads MNHEY; CDR2 reads SMNVEV (reference sequence). V lost 3 bases and J 6 bases, leaving 15 bases between the germline ends. The CDR3 spans 15 residues. The CDR3 nucleotides read TGTGCCAGCAGTTTGGGGGGAAACCAGCTCAATGAGCAGTTCTTC. Translated, it gives CASSLGGNQLNEQFF.

This chain joins TRBV6-5 and TRBJ2-7; 10 bases agree with TRBD2. Germline V gene sequence: CDR1 MNHEY, CDR2 SVGAGI. V was pared by 4 bases and J by 3 bases, with 3 bases of the junction left unmatched. The CDR3 is 14 amino acids. The CDR3 sequence: CASSLAGGYYEQYF. CDR3 nucleotide sequence: TGTGCCAGCAGTTTAGCGGGGGGTTACTACGAGCAGTACTTC.

The chain joins TRBV15 to TRBJ1-5; 7 bases align to TRBD1. The CDR3 is 15 amino acids. Per the germline V gene, CDR1 is LNHNV and CDR2 is YYDKDF (reference sequence). Trimming at V came to 3 bases and at J to 7 bases, leaving 9 bases not matched to a gene. The CDR3 DNA is TGTGCCACCAGCAGTCAGGACAGGTGGAAGCAGCCCCAGCATTTT. Protein: CATSSQDRWKQPQHF.

This clone was seen a few times. The V gene is TRBV12-3 or TRBV12-4, the J gene TRBJ2-7; maybe TRBD2 (6 bases). With 5 bases removed from V and 9 bases from J, the gap between germline ends came to 17 bases. The CDR3 is made up of 13 amino acids. The CDR3 sequence is CASSPTGRRGQYF. In DNA form, the CDR3 reads TGTGCCAGCAGTCCCACCGGGCGGAGGGGGCAGTACTTC.

This clone was observed a handful of times. This rearrangement joins TRBV19 to TRBJ1-1; no reliable D call. Trimming stripped 6 bases from V and 0 bases from J, with 5 bases between. The V gene's germline CDR1 is LNHDA and CDR2 SQIVND (reference sequence). CDR3 length: 12 amino acids. This CDR3 reads CASSFLNTEAFF. The CDR3 nucleotides read TGTGCCAGTAGCTTCCTGAACACTGAAGCTTTCTTT.

This clone was recorded a few times. The rearrangement links TRBV7-8 to TRBJ1-5, with D tentatively TRBD1 (6 bases). The CDR3 spans 13 residues. From germline, CDR1 is SGHVS and CDR2 FQNEAQ. V lost 5 bases and J lost 11, with 16 bases in between. DNA for the CDR3: TGTGCCAGCAGCCTCGGACAGTACGGCACCCAGCATTTT. It encodes CASSLGQYGTQHF.

This rearrangement joins TRBV5-1 to TRBJ2-3; a possible D gene is TRBD2 (6 bases). CDR1 is SGHRS and CDR2 is YFSETQ in the germline V gene. This CDR3 has 17 amino acids. Deletions cut 4 bases from V and 6 bases from J, with 24 bases between. DNA for the CDR3: TGCGCCAGCAGCCCTCACTCCTCGGGACTCATTTCGGATACGCAGTATTTT. Its protein is CASSPHSSGLISDTQYF.

This sequence joins TRBV5-5 and TRBJ1-5; the match to TRBD1 covers 9 bases. The CDR3 loop spans 18 amino acids. After removal of 4 bases from V and 3 bases from J, the junction contained 14 bases not matched to a gene. CDR1 and CDR2 from the germline V gene are SGHKS and YYEKEE (reference sequence). The CDR3 protein is CASSRKWTGDRDNQPQHF. DNA for the CDR3: TGTGCCAGCAGCCGGAAGTGGACAGGGGACCGAGACAATCAGCCCCAGCATTTT.

The chain recombines TRBV4-3 with TRBJ2-1; D remains unclear. The CDR3 contains 13 residues. V lost 1 base and J 9 bases, leaving 10 bases between the germline ends. CDR1 and CDR2 (germline): LGHNA, YSLEER. CDR3 sequence reads: CASSQGRLGEQFF. CDR3 nucleotide sequence: TGCGCCAGCAGCCAAGGCCGTCTCGGTGAGCAGTTCTTC.

The chain links TRBV7-8 to TRBJ1-6; 7 positions match TRBD1. CDR1 and CDR2 from the germline V gene are SGHVS and FQNEAQ. Germline trimming cut 4 bases from V and 9 bases from J; bases unmatched to any gene: 6. The CDR3 covers 14 residues. The CDR3 nucleotides are TGTGCCAGCAGCTCGACAGGGTTATTTTCACCCCTCCACTTT. Residues: CASSSTGLFSPLHF.

The chain has TRBV5-4 and TRBJ2-3; 7 bases align to TRBD2. The ends lost 3 bases at V and 0 bases at J; junction bases unmatched: 10. The CDR3 runs to 17 residues. CDR1 is SGHNT, CDR2 YYREEE, per germline (reference sequence). The CDR3 coding sequence is TGTGCCAGCAGCTCCCTCAGCGGGACCTCTAGCACAGATACGCAGTATTTT. Translating gives CASSSLSGTSSTDTQYF. Complete variable domain (other parts from reference TRBV5-4 and TRBJ2-3): ETGVTQSPTHLIKTRGQQVTLRCSSQSGHNTVSWYQQALGQGPQFIFQYYREEENGRGNFPPRFSGLQFPNYSSELNVNALELDDSALYLCASSSLSGTSSTDTQYFGPGTRLTVL.

The chain combines TRBV19 with TRBJ1-5, with a tentative D call TRBD1 (5 bases). The V gene lost 6 bases and the J gene lost 5 bases, with 11 bases spanning the gap. CDR1 is LNHDA and CDR2 is SQIVND in the germline V gene (reference sequence). The CDR3 has 13 residues. CDR3 nucleotide sequence: TGTGCCAGTAGCCCAGGGATGGATCAGCCCCAGCATTTT. Protein product: CASSPGMDQPQHF.

This chain uses TRBV12-3 or TRBV12-4 with TRBJ2-7, with D tentatively TRBD1 (5 bases). This CDR3 contains 13 residues. The V end was cut by 8 bases, the J end by 6 bases, with 17 bases between. The CDR3 DNA reads as TGTGCCAGCGGAGAATCGACAGCTTCCGAGCAGTACTTC. Its protein product is CASGESTASEQYF.

The chain links TRBV7-9 to TRBJ2-7; the D gene is possibly TRBD1 (6 bases). This CDR3 is 16 amino acids long. The germline V and J ends were trimmed by 0 bases and 4 bases, with 16 bases remaining between them. The germline CDR1 and CDR2 sequences are SEHNR and FQNEAQ (reference sequence). DNA of the CDR3: TGTGCCAGCAGCTTAGCGGCAGGTCAGGGGCGGTACGAGCAGTACTTC. Amino acid sequence: CASSLAAGQGRYEQYF.

The gene calls are TRBV27 and TRBJ1-1; TRBD1 matches 7 bases. The CDR3 spans 15 residues. The V segment lost 1 base and the J segment 1 base; nucleotides outside the gene matches: 3. Germline V gene lookup returns CDR1 MNHEY and CDR2 SMNVEV (reference sequence). This CDR3 reads CASSLWTGQNTEAFF. CDR3 nucleotide sequence: TGTGCCAGCAGTTTATGGACAGGCCAGAACACTGAAGCTTTCTTT.

The rearrangement joins TRBV5-1 to TRBJ2-3; no reliable D call. The V and J ends lost 4 bases and 6 bases respectively, with 15 bases between them. CDR3 length equals 14 residues. The germline gives CDR1 SGHRS, CDR2 YFSETQ. CDR3 region: CASSARLDTDTQYF. CDR3 coding DNA: TGCGCCAGCAGCGCCAGACTGGATACGGATACGCAGTATTTT.

This clone was seen only once. The rearrangement uses TRBV13 and TRBJ2-1; 8 nucleotides align to TRBD2. Germline V gene lookup returns CDR1 PRHDT and CDR2 FYEKMQ (reference sequence). This CDR3 is 15 amino acids long. The V gene end was trimmed by 4 bases and the J gene end by 9 bases; junction bases not matched to a gene: 11. In DNA form, the CDR3 reads TGTGCCAGCAGCTCCGGCGGGGGGCAGTGGGGTGAGCAGTTCTTC. It specifies CASSSGGGQWGEQFF.

The chain recombines TRBV11-2 with TRBJ2-7; 8 nucleotides align to TRBD1. The CDR3 is made up of 15 amino acids. The V segment lost 5 bases and the J segment 4 bases; nucleotides outside the gene matches: 10. Germline CDR1 and CDR2: SGHAT and FQNNGV. CDR3: CASSPIMTGVYEQYF. CDR3 nucleotides: TGTGCCAGCAGCCCGATCATGACAGGGGTATACGAGCAGTACTTC.

The chain links TRBV6-2 or TRBV6-3 to TRBJ1-6, with 9 positions matching TRBD1. Per germline, CDR1 MNHEY and CDR2 SVGEGT. The CDR3 length is 16 residues. V dropped 3 bases and J dropped 14; count of bases not matched to a gene: 14. CDR3 coding DNA: TGTGCCAGCAGTTATCGGGGACAGGGAATAGCCGGAACCCTCCACTTT. The encoded protein is CASSYRGQGIAGTLHF.